The source of this T cell receptor beta chain is a study of cytomegalovirus exposure and HLA in healthy donors. On the study more broadly: Most donors, just over 80% of roughly 400 genotyped, fell in the Caucasian-associated ancestry cluster.

The PCR contained 60 Vbeta and 13 Jbeta primers. Clones were sequenced by immunoSEQ multiplex PCR, and TCRdb holds only the in-frame ones, with some missing. This sample's table reports about 130,000 clones. Per germline, CDR1 SEHNR and CDR2 FQNEAQ (reference sequence). V gave up 5 bases and J gave up 2 bases, with 15 bases separating them. CDR3 size: 15 residues. The receptor was isolated from a woman in her fifties or sixties in good health and CMV-seronegative. The rearrangement joins TRBV7-9 to TRBJ2-5; weak D call: TRBD1 (6 bases). The sample consisted of PBMCs. The CDR3 loop is CASSHRDKGQETQYF. The CDR3 DNA sequence: TGTGCCAGCAGCCACCGGGACAAGGGGCAAGAGACCCAGTACTTC. Looking up the rest from reference TRBV7-9 and TRBJ2-5 gives the full variable domain: DTGVSQNPRHKITKRGQNVTFRCDPISEHNRLYWYRQTLGQGPEFLTYFQNEAQLEKSRLLSDRFSAERPKGSFSTLEIQRTEQGDSAMYLCASSHRDKGQETQYFGPGTRLLVL.